These 32 T cell receptor beta chains were sequenced from one sample in a study of OX40 agonist ivuxolimab in advanced cancers. Profiled with immunoSEQ multiplex PCR; TCRdb holds only in-frame clones, not every one. The sample holds some 90,000 clones, 87% seen once. This specimen consisted of CD4+ or CD8+ T cells sorted from blood, obtained in a trial of the OX40 agonist ivuxolimab. The receptor source for this set is an adult with an advanced solid tumor such as melanoma, head and neck, liver or kidney cancer.

The gene calls are TRBV7-9 and TRBJ2-7, with 11 bases aligning to TRBD2. From germline, CDR1 is SEHNR and CDR2 FQNEAQ (reference sequence). CDR3 size: 17 residues. With V trimmed by 0 bases and J by 7 bases, 11 bases remained unmatched. The CDR3 DNA reads as TGTGCCAGCAGCTTAGCTACTAGCGGGGGAACCAACCAAGAGCAGTACGTC. It encodes CASSLATSGGTNQEQYV.

V and J are TRBV27 and TRBJ1-1; 10 bases are a match to TRBD1. CDR3 length: 16 residues. The trim removed 4 bases at V and 4 bases at J, leaving 9 bases unmatched. Germline V lookup: CDR1 MNHEY, CDR2 SMNVEV (reference sequence). The CDR3 bases are TGTGCCAGCAGTTCACCTGGGACAGGGGAGGGCACTGAAGCTTTCTTT. Protein: CASSSPGTGEGTEAFF.

The rearrangement joins TRBV5-1 to TRBJ1-1, with no clear D. The germline V and J ends were trimmed by 2 bases and 1 base, with 6 bases remaining between them. This CDR3 has 13 residues. CDR1 and CDR2 from the germline V gene are SGHRS and YFSETQ. CDR3 sequence reads: CASSFEPNTEAFF. CDR3 sequence (DNA): TGCGCCAGCAGCTTCGAGCCGAACACTGAAGCTTTCTTT.

CDR3 residues: CASSPGRGANEQFF. CDR3 sequence (DNA): TGTGCCAGCAGCCCCGGGAGGGGTGCGAATGAGCAGTTCTTC. The chain has TRBV7-9 and TRBJ2-1; 8 bases agree with TRBD2. CDR3 length equals 14 residues. The ends lost 5 bases at V and 7 bases at J; junction bases unmatched: 7. Germline values: CDR1 SEHNR, CDR2 FQNEAQ (reference sequence).

As to this clone: Other nucleotide sequences in the sample specify the same CDR3. This chain connects TRBV19 to TRBJ1-2, with D hard to call. The CDR3 is made up of 12 amino acids. Germline CDR1 LNHDA, CDR2 SQIVND (reference sequence). V lost 3 bases and J 4 bases, leaving 6 bases between the germline ends. The CDR3 sequence: CASSISVYGYTF. The CDR3 DNA sequence: TGTGCCAGTAGTATCTCCGTCTATGGCTACACCTTC.

The rearrangement joins TRBV29-1 to TRBJ1-3; TRBD1 is a possible D gene (5 bases). Trimming cost V 4 bases and J 0 bases, with 10 bases left between them. The CDR3 loop spans 14 amino acids. Per germline, CDR1 SQVTM and CDR2 ANQGSEA. The CDR3 sequence is CSVAYRISGNTIYF. CDR3 nucleotides: TGCAGCGTTGCGTACAGGATCTCTGGAAACACCATATATTTT.

V usage is TRBV27 and J usage is TRBJ1-1, with a possible D match to TRBD1 (5 bases). Trimming removed 6 bases at V and 1 base at J, with 15 bases between. The length of the CDR3 is 15 residues. Germline V gene sequence: CDR1 MNHEY, CDR2 SMNVEV (reference sequence). DNA for the CDR3: TGTGCCAGCAGGCTTGGAGGGGCGAGGAACACTGAAGCTTTCTTT. The encoded protein is CASRLGGARNTEAFF.

The rearrangement joins TRBV19 to TRBJ1-4; D not resolved. In germline, CDR1 is LNHDA, CDR2 SQIVND (reference sequence). V dropped 6 bases and J dropped 5 bases, with 16 bases sitting between them. CDR3 length equals 15 residues. CDR3: CASRFGNNPNEKLFF. The CDR3, as DNA: TGTGCCAGTAGGTTCGGGAACAACCCAAATGAAAAACTGTTTTTT.

The chain combines TRBV5-1 with TRBJ2-1, with 8 bases aligning to TRBD1. Germline trimming cut 0 bases from V and 7 bases from J; bases unmatched to any gene: 15. Germline CDR1 SGHRS, CDR2 YFSETQ. This CDR3 has 18 residues. The CDR3 sequence is CASSLDTFPGTGINEQFF. DNA of the CDR3: TGCGCCAGCAGCTTGGACACTTTTCCCGGGACAGGCATTAATGAGCAGTTCTTC.

This clone was observed once. This chain links TRBV18 with TRBJ1-4, with 10 nucleotides matching TRBD1. The CDR3 consists of 15 residues. With 4 bases clipped from V and 7 bases from J, the junction kept 6 bases outside the gene matches. Per germline, CDR1 KGHSH and CDR2 LQKENI. The DNA of the CDR3 is TGTGCCAGCTCACTCTCGACAGGGGGCGGTGAAAAACTGTTTTTT. Residues: CASSLSTGGGEKLFF.

This chain connects TRBV19 to TRBJ1-2; unclear D gene. The V end lost 2 bases, the J end lost 2 bases, and 9 bases lay between the germline ends. Germline lookup yields CDR1 LNHDA and CDR2 SQIVND (reference sequence). The CDR3 spans 14 residues. The CDR3 sequence: CASSIIGTNYGYTF. For the CDR3, the DNA is TGTGCCAGTAGTATAATAGGCACAAACTATGGCTACACCTTC. Full variable domain (rest looked up from reference TRBV19 and TRBJ1-2): DGGITQSPKYLFRKEGQNVTLSCEQNLNHDAMYWYRQDPGQGLRLIYYSQIVNDFQKGDIAEGYSVSREKKESFPLTVTSAQKNPTAFYLCASSIIGTNYGYTFGSGTRLTVV.

The chain combines TRBV7-6 with TRBJ2-2; 11 nucleotides align to TRBD2. Per the germline V gene, CDR1 is SGHVS and CDR2 is FNYEAQ. V dropped 5 bases and J dropped 3; count of bases not matched to a gene: 2. The CDR3 is 15 amino acids. CDR3 residues: CASSKLAGDTGELFF. CDR3 nucleotides: TGTGCCAGCAGCAAACTAGCGGGAGACACCGGGGAGCTGTTTTTT.

In nucleotides, the CDR3 is TGTGCCAGCAGTAGGGAGGCTTTACAGGGTGAAGCTTTCTTT. It encodes CASSREALQGEAFF. The genes are TRBV2 and TRBJ1-1; D may be TRBD1 (6 bases). Trimming took off 5 bases at V and 7 bases at J, with 17 bases between the two ends. Germline assignment: CDR1 SNHLY and CDR2 FYNNEI. The CDR3 length is 14 residues.

The rearrangement links TRBV2 to TRBJ2-5; D is ambiguous. V lost 1 base and J lost 4, with 13 bases in between. Germline CDR1 and CDR2: SNHLY and FYNNEI. CDR3 length equals 15 residues. CDR3 protein: CASSEGDWGRETQYF. The DNA for the CDR3 is TGTGCCAGCAGTGAAGGAGATTGGGGTCGAGAGACCCAGTACTTC. Full variable domain (outside the CDR3, taken from reference TRBV2 and TRBJ2-5): EPEVTQTPSHQVTQMGQEVILRCVPISNHLYFYWYRQILGQKVEFLVSFYNNEISEKSEIFDDQFSVERPDGSNFTLKIRSTKLEDSAMYFCASSEGDWGRETQYFGPGTRLLVL.

The rearrangement uses TRBV14 and TRBJ2-1; D tentatively fits TRBD1 or TRBD2 (5 bases each). The CDR3 has 13 residues. The ends were cut back, 1 base at V and 13 bases at J, with 14 bases in the middle. The germline V gene encodes CDR1 SGHDN and CDR2 FVKESK. CDR3 coding DNA: TGTGCCAGCAGCCAAGGACGGGACCTTGAACAGTTCTTC. It is translated as CASSQGRDLEQFF.

This chain uses TRBV28 with TRBJ1-1; 9 nucleotides line up with TRBD1. J lost 4 bases, V lost 4 bases, and 1 base had no gene match. This CDR3 comprises 13 residues. Germline V gives CDR1 MDHEN, CDR2 SYDVKM. The CDR3 DNA sequence: TGTGCCAGCAGTTACAGGGGGCTCACTGAAGCTTTCTTT. Amino acids: CASSYRGLTEAFF.

The chain is built from TRBV19 and TRBJ1-2, with 11 bases aligning to TRBD1. The CDR3 contains 15 residues. The germline V gene has CDR1 LNHDA and CDR2 SQIVND (reference sequence). V shed 7 bases, J shed 4 bases, and the junction held 8 bases outside the gene matches. CDR3: CASTSGQGAIYGYTF. Here the CDR3 DNA reads TGTGCCAGTACCTCCGGACAGGGGGCAATCTATGGCTACACCTTC.

The gene calls are TRBV30 and TRBJ1-1; the D gene is possibly TRBD1 (5 bases). Per germline, CDR1 GTSNPN and CDR2 SVGIG (reference sequence). V was trimmed by 6 bases and J by 2 bases, leaving 10 bases between them. The CDR3 runs 12 residues. The chain's CDR3 is CACRGGNTEAFF. CDR3 nucleotide sequence: TGTGCCTGTCGGGGGGGAAACACTGAAGCTTTCTTT.

The gene calls are TRBV15 and TRBJ2-2; D is unclear. CDR3 length: 15 residues. The V and J ends lost 1 base and 1 base respectively, with 7 bases between them. Germline-derived CDR1 and CDR2 are LNHNV and YYDKDF (reference sequence). The CDR3: CATSRAVGNTGELFF. In DNA, the CDR3 is TGTGCCACCAGCAGAGCCGTCGGGAACACCGGGGAGCTGTTTTTT.

The rearrangement uses TRBV5-6 and TRBJ1-5; no firm D call. The germline V gene has CDR1 SGHDT and CDR2 YYEEEE. There are 13 residues in the CDR3. The ends were cut back, 3 bases at V and 0 bases at J, with 4 bases in the middle. CDR3 in amino acids: CASSSYSNQPQHF. CDR3 DNA: TGTGCCAGCAGCTCCTATAGCAATCAGCCCCAGCATTTT.

The chain joins TRBV10-2 to TRBJ2-3; 8 bases match TRBD2. Trimming at V came to 11 bases and at J to 5 bases, leaving 9 bases not matched to a gene. Germline CDR1 WSHSY, CDR2 SAAADI. The CDR3 length is 13 residues. The CDR3 DNA reads TGCGCCGTTTGGGAGCGGGAGAAAGATACGCAGTATTTT. Translation: CAVWEREKDTQYF.

The V call is TRBV7-3, the J call TRBJ2-3; TRBD2 matches at 10 bases. In germline, CDR1 is SGHTA, CDR2 FQGTGA. This CDR3 comprises 16 residues. V lost 2 bases and J lost 1; bases outside the gene matches: 3. CDR3 in DNA: TGTGCCAGCAGCTTAGTTGGGACTAGCGGCACAGATACGCAGTATTTT. It encodes CASSLVGTSGTDTQYF.

V and J are TRBV6-6 and TRBJ2-7; no reliable D call. CDR1 is MNHNY, CDR2 SVGAGI, per germline (reference sequence). The CDR3 is 14 residues long. V dropped 5 bases and J dropped 0 bases, with 11 bases sitting between them. CDR3 nucleotide sequence: TGTGCCAGCAGTCCCTTGGCAAGCTCCTACGAGCAGTACTTC. It yields the protein CASSPLASSYEQYF.

The CDR3 protein is CASSLLAGFYTEAFF. CDR3 coding DNA: TGTGCCAGCAGCTTACTCGCGGGATTTTACACTGAAGCTTTCTTT. V usage is TRBV7-8 and J usage is TRBJ1-1; D gene unclear. Per germline, CDR1 SGHVS and CDR2 FQNEAQ. Trimming took off 2 bases at V and 3 bases at J, with 13 bases between the two ends. The CDR3 extends over 15 amino acids.

The chain couples TRBV11-3 to TRBJ2-1; possible D gene TRBD2, 6 bases. The CDR3 is made up of 16 amino acids. Per germline, CDR1 SGHNT and CDR2 YENEEA. Trimming pared 5 bases from V and 6 bases from J, leaving 20 bases between. The CDR3 region is CASSLGRSAGGNEQFF. As DNA, the CDR3 is TGTGCCAGCAGCCTGGGGCGGAGTGCCGGGGGCAATGAGCAGTTCTTC.

This clone was counted a single time. Different DNA sequences within this sample yield the same CDR3. V is TRBV7-2 and J is TRBJ2-1, with 9 bases aligning to TRBD2. The junction had 14 bases not matched to a gene; V was cut back by 2 bases and J by 3 bases. Germline V lookup: CDR1 SGHTA, CDR2 FQGNSA. The CDR3 length is 19 residues. CDR3 coding DNA: TGTGCCAGCAGCTTAAGGGGCGGGAGGGCCCCTGCCATCTACAATGAGCAGTTCTTC. Protein product: CASSLRGGRAPAIYNEQFF. Full variable domain (outside the CDR3, taken from reference TRBV7-2 and TRBJ2-1): GAGVSQSPSNKVTEKGKDVELRCDPISGHTALYWYRQSLGQGLEFLIYFQGNSAPDKSGLPSDRFSAERTGGSVSTLTIQRTQQEDSAVYLCASSLRGGRAPAIYNEQFFGPGTRLTVL.

The chain links TRBV25-1 to TRBJ1-1; the D gene is possibly TRBD1 (5 bases). The V end was cut by 1 base, the J end by 6 bases, with 12 bases between. This CDR3 region has 14 residues. Germline V lookup: CDR1 MGHDK, CDR2 SYGVNS. CDR3 protein: CASSEWGRGPEAFF. The CDR3 nucleotides are TGTGCCAGCAGTGAATGGGGGAGGGGACCTGAAGCTTTCTTT.

CDR3 in DNA: TGTGCCAGCAGCTTTGGGACGGCGAACACCGGGGAGCTGTTTTTT. It specifies CASSFGTANTGELFF. This sequence joins TRBV7-7 and TRBJ2-2; D tentatively fits TRBD1 or TRBD2 (5 bases each). V gave up 3 bases and J gave up 0 bases, with 8 bases separating them. The germline V gene has CDR1 SSHAT and CDR2 FNYEAQ (reference sequence). This CDR3 is built from 15 residues.

The CDR3 spells CASRKQGRTEAFF. CDR3 nucleotide sequence: TGTGCCAGCAGGAAACAGGGTCGCACTGAAGCTTTCTTT. This rearrangement joins TRBV11-3 to TRBJ1-1, with a tentative D call TRBD1 (6 bases). Between the trimmed V and J ends, which lost 6 bases and 4 bases, there was a span of 12 bases. This CDR3 is built from 13 residues. Per germline, CDR1 SGHNT and CDR2 YENEEA. Filled out from reference TRBV11-3 and TRBJ1-1, the complete variable domain reads EAGVVQSPRYKIIEKKQPVAFWCNPISGHNTLYWYLQNLGQGPELLIRYENEEAVDDSQLPKDRFSAERLKGVDSTLKIQPAELGDSAVYLCASRKQGRTEAFFGQGTRLTVV.

This chain joins TRBV2 and TRBJ2-1; D unresolved. The CDR3 is 15 amino acids. The V gene's germline CDR1 is SNHLY and CDR2 FYNNEI. V dropped 7 bases and J dropped 2 bases, with 15 bases sitting between them. CDR3 in amino acids: CASNGGSPPYNEQFF. The DNA of the CDR3 is TGTGCCAGCAATGGCGGATCACCTCCCTACAATGAGCAGTTCTTC.

The V call is TRBV27, the J call TRBJ1-5; possible D gene TRBD1, 6 bases. V lost 6 bases, J lost 7 bases, and 19 bases lay in between. The CDR3 sequence is 15 residues long. Germline lookup yields CDR1 MNHEY and CDR2 SMNVEV (reference sequence). In nucleotides, the CDR3 is TGTGCCAGCAGGAACAGGGTGGGGGCGGACCAGCCCCAGCATTTT. Translated, it gives CASRNRVGADQPQHF.

Only a few counts were recorded for this clone. The chain links TRBV7-9 to TRBJ2-2; 13 nucleotides align to TRBD2. Looked up from germline, CDR1 is SEHNR and CDR2 is FQNEAQ (reference sequence). V dropped 5 bases and J dropped 5; count of bases not matched to a gene: 2. The CDR3 spans 15 residues. CDR3 DNA sequence: TGTGCCAGCAGCATACTAGCGGGAGGGACCGGGGAGCTGTTTTTT. Its protein product is CASSILAGGTGELFF.